A selection of T cell receptor beta chains follows, all from one sample in a study of cytomegalovirus exposure and HLA in healthy donors. The protocol was immunoSEQ multiplex PCR, while the TCRdb copy is restricted to in-frame clones and leaves out a portion. The sample holds about 140,000 clones; approximately 79% are singletons and the top ten take about 10%. The sequenced sample was PBMCs. These receptors were obtained from a woman aged 45-60 years in good health and CMV-seropositive. Each CDR3 is given with its conserved first and last residue. Each record gives: clone size, J gene, V gene, D gene, CDR3 protein, CDR3 DNA. D genes are given only for firm matches. The size of a clone is reported for some rows only, either as once, few or many, or as a class for expanded clones.

abundance: NA
j_gene: TRBJ1-1
v_gene: TRBV7-8
d_gene: TRBD1
CDR3aa: CASSPGTVINTEAFF
CDR3nt: TGTGCCAGCAGCCCAGGGACAGTCATTAACACTGAAGCTTTCTTT

abundance: NA
j_gene: TRBJ2-1
v_gene: TRBV19
d_gene: NA
CDR3aa: CASTMRWGGRYSYNEQFF
CDR3nt: TGTGCCAGTACGATGCGTTGGGGGGGGCGTTACTCCTACAATGAGCAGTTCTTC

abundance: few
j_gene: TRBJ2-7
v_gene: TRBV5-6
d_gene: TRBD1
CDR3aa: CATRLQGVSYEQYF
CDR3nt: TGTGCCACCCGACTCCAGGGGGTTTCCTACGAGCAGTACTTC

abundance: NA
j_gene: TRBJ2-7
v_gene: TRBV27
d_gene: TRBD2
CDR3aa: CASSFSGSSYEQYF
CDR3nt: TGTGCCAGCAGTTTTAGCGGGAGCTCCTACGAGCAGTACTTC

abundance: NA
j_gene: TRBJ2-4
v_gene: TRBV5-4
d_gene: NA
CDR3aa: CASSPPGVPPKNIQYF
CDR3nt: TGTGCCAGCAGCCCCCCAGGGGTTCCTCCAAAAAACATTCAGTACTTC

abundance: NA
j_gene: TRBJ2-7
v_gene: TRBV29-1
d_gene: TRBD1
CDR3aa: CSVSTGGDEQYF
CDR3nt: TGCAGCGTATCGACAGGGGGGGACGAGCAGTACTTC

abundance: NA
j_gene: TRBJ1-1
v_gene: TRBV19
d_gene: NA
CDR3aa: CASRARGGTEAFF
CDR3nt: TGTGCCAGTAGGGCGCGGGGCGGCACTGAAGCTTTCTTT

abundance: NA
j_gene: TRBJ2-1
v_gene: TRBV5-1
d_gene: TRBD2
CDR3aa: CASSLDLAGAIEQFF
CDR3nt: TGCGCCAGCAGCTTGGATCTAGCGGGGGCCATTGAGCAGTTCTTC

abundance: NA
j_gene: TRBJ2-1
v_gene: TRBV7-3
d_gene: TRBD2
CDR3aa: CASSLGLAGSNEQFF
CDR3nt: TGTGCCAGCAGCCTGGGACTAGCGGGGAGCAATGAGCAGTTCTTC

abundance: NA
j_gene: TRBJ1-1
v_gene: TRBV28
d_gene: NA
CDR3aa: CASRVIGQEAFF
CDR3nt: TGTGCCAGCAGGGTGATAGGACAGGAAGCTTTCTTT

abundance: NA
j_gene: TRBJ2-2
v_gene: TRBV5-5
d_gene: TRBD2
CDR3aa: CASGKTGGQDTGELFF
CDR3nt: TGTGCCAGCGGCAAAACGGGGGGGCAGGACACCGGGGAGCTGTTTTTT

abundance: NA
j_gene: TRBJ2-1
v_gene: TRBV5-4
d_gene: TRBD2
CDR3aa: CASSRRDASGYNEQFF
CDR3nt: TGTGCCAGCAGTCGGCGGGATGCTAGCGGATACAATGAGCAGTTCTTC

abundance: NA
j_gene: TRBJ1-2
v_gene: TRBV7-3
d_gene: TRBD1
CDR3aa: CASSATGGANYGYTF
CDR3nt: TGTGCCAGCAGCGCAACAGGGGGCGCTAACTATGGCTACACCTTC

abundance: NA
j_gene: TRBJ2-1
v_gene: TRBV14
d_gene: TRBD2
CDR3aa: CASSPQRGGTYNEQFF
CDR3nt: TGTGCCAGCAGCCCCCAGCGGGGGGGGACCTACAATGAGCAGTTCTTC

abundance: NA
j_gene: TRBJ2-7
v_gene: TRBV4-2
d_gene: TRBD1
CDR3aa: CASSQESPRDRYEQYF
CDR3nt: TGTGCCAGCAGCCAAGAATCACCCCGGGACAGGTACGAGCAGTACTTC

abundance: NA
j_gene: TRBJ2-3
v_gene: TRBV6-5
d_gene: TRBD2
CDR3aa: CASNPGGRTDTQYF
CDR3nt: TGTGCCAGCAATCCGGGGGGGCGCACAGATACGCAGTATTTT

abundance: NA
j_gene: TRBJ2-3
v_gene: TRBV19
d_gene: NA
CDR3aa: CASSPRLGGGTDTQYF
CDR3nt: TGTGCCAGTAGTCCCAGATTGGGAGGTGGCACAGATACGCAGTATTTT

abundance: NA
j_gene: TRBJ1-1
v_gene: TRBV11-1
d_gene: TRBD1
CDR3aa: CASSPAGTGPTEAFF
CDR3nt: TGTGCCAGCAGCCCGGCCGGGACAGGGCCCACTGAAGCTTTCTTT

abundance: NA
j_gene: TRBJ1-1
v_gene: TRBV20-1
d_gene: NA
CDR3aa: CSAEASTEAFF
CDR3nt: TGCAGTGCCGAGGCGAGCACTGAAGCTTTCTTT

abundance: NA
j_gene: TRBJ2-1
v_gene: TRBV6-1
d_gene: TRBD1
CDR3aa: CASRRDSVPNEQFF
CDR3nt: TGTGCCAGCAGACGGGACAGCGTCCCTAATGAGCAGTTCTTC

abundance: NA
j_gene: TRBJ1-4
v_gene: TRBV7-9
d_gene: NA
CDR3aa: CASSREDRQVFF
CDR3nt: TGTGCCAGCAGCCGGGAGGACCGTCAGGTGTTTTTT

abundance: few
j_gene: TRBJ2-7
v_gene: TRBV14
d_gene: NA
CDR3aa: CASSQDSGEQYF
CDR3nt: TGTGCCAGCAGCCAAGATTCCGGCGAGCAGTACTTC

abundance: NA
j_gene: TRBJ2-1
v_gene: TRBV7-8
d_gene: TRBD2
CDR3aa: CASSPRGGAGRNEQFF
CDR3nt: TGTGCCAGCAGCCCACGCGGGGGGGCGGGACGGAATGAGCAATTCTTC

abundance: NA
j_gene: TRBJ2-7
v_gene: TRBV6-6
d_gene: NA
CDR3aa: CASSYSRQGYEQYF
CDR3nt: TGTGCCAGCAGTTACTCGCGTCAGGGCTACGAGCAGTACTTC

abundance: NA
j_gene: TRBJ2-3
v_gene: TRBV7-2
d_gene: TRBD1
CDR3aa: CASSSPGQGQGWTQYF
CDR3nt: TGTGCCAGCAGCTCCCCCGGACAGGGGCAGGGATGGACGCAGTATTTT

abundance: NA
j_gene: TRBJ2-3
v_gene: TRBV15
d_gene: NA
CDR3aa: CATRDGRGWDTQYF
CDR3nt: TGTGCCACCAGGGACGGGAGAGGGTGGGATACGCAGTATTTT

abundance: NA
j_gene: TRBJ2-2
v_gene: TRBV7-6
d_gene: NA
CDR3aa: CASSPRWTGELFF
CDR3nt: TGTGCCAGCAGCCCCCGGTGGACCGGGGAGCTGTTTTTT

abundance: few
j_gene: TRBJ1-2
v_gene: TRBV6-6
d_gene: TRBD1
CDR3aa: CASSDRDSSYGYTF
CDR3nt: TGTGCCAGCAGTGACCGGGACAGTTCCTATGGCTACACCTTC

abundance: NA
j_gene: TRBJ1-6
v_gene: TRBV27
d_gene: NA
CDR3aa: CASSSGLRNSPLHF
CDR3nt: TGTGCCAGCAGTTCCGGGTTACGGAATTCACCCCTCCACTTT